Sequencing of this TCR beta chain was carried out in a study of vaccination and CD4 T cells after COVID-19. Study in general: The cells were exposed to overlapping spike peptides originating from SARS-CoV-2, HCoV-NL63, HCoV-OC43 and HCoV-229E for stimulation.

Findings and limits, study-wide: Post-vaccination, and not before, a median 86.3% of reactive clones appeared in convalescent patients.

This clonotype has a handful of counts. The target antigen is unknown. Stated treatment: approximately nine-day PBMC culture with coronavirus spike peptide pools or control peptides (ViraFEST assay). With peptide pools, ViraFEST first expanded antigen-specific T cells and afterwards sequenced their TCRs. The Oncomine TCR Beta short-read assay was what sequenced the DNA obtained from cultured CD4+ T cells. Investigators obtained genomic DNA by extraction from cultured CD4+ T cells. TCRdb independently ran MiXCR on the PCR reads; one entry per CDR3 protein. The sample has about 19,000 distinct CDR3 sequences, more than 55% seen once. Germline CDR1 and CDR2: LNHNV and YYDKDF (reference sequence). With 4 bases removed from V and 8 bases from J, the gap between germline ends came to 5 bases. The CDR3 runs to 11 residues.

The clonotype was recovered from a human donor who had recovered from COVID-19. The sequenced material came from CD4+ T cells from blood, cultured in vitro. V gene TRBV15 combines with J gene TRBJ1-4; D is unresolved. This CDR3 reads CATSILEKLFF. For the CDR3, the DNA is TGTGCCACCAGCATACTAGAAAAACTGTTTTTT.